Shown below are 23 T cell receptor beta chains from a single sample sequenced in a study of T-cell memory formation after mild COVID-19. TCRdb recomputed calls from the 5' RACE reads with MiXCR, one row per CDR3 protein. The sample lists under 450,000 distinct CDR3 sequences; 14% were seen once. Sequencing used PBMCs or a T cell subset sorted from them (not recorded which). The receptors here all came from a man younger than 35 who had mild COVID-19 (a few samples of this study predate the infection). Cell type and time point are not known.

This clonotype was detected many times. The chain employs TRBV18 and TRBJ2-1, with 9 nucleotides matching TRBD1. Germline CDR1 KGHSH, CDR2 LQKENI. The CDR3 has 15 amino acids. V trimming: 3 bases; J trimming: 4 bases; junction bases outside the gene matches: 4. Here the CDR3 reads CASSPTGQGYNEQFF. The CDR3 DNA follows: TGTGCCAGCTCACCTACGGGACAGGGATACAATGAGCAGTTCTTC.

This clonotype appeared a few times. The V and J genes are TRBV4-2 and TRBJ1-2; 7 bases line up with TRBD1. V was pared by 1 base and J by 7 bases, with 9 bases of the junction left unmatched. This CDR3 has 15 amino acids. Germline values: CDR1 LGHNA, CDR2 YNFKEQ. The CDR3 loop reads CASSQGDQGDRGYTF. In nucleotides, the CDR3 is TGTGCCAGCAGCCAAGGGGATCAGGGGGATCGTGGCTACACCTTC.

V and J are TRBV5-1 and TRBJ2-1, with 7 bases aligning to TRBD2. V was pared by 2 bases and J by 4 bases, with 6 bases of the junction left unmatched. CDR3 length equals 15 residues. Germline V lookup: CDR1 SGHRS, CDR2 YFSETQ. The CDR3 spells CASSFSSGTYNEQFF. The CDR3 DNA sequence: TGCGCCAGCAGCTTTTCTAGCGGTACTTACAATGAGCAGTTCTTC.

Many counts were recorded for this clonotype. The CDR3 DNA follows: TGTGCCAGCCCCCCGGGACAAGACCCTGGTGAGCAGTTCTTC. Protein product: CASPPGQDPGEQFF. The rearrangement joins TRBV2 to TRBJ2-1, with D perhaps TRBD1 (6 bases). The CDR3 extends over 14 amino acids. The V end lost 8 bases, the J end lost 9 bases, and 20 bases lay between the germline ends. The germline gives CDR1 SNHLY, CDR2 FYNNEI.

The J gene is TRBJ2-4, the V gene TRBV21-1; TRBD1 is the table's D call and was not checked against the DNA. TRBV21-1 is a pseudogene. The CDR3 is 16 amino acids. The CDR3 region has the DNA TGTGCCAGCAGCAAAGTCCCCACCGGGGGCAAAAACATTCAGTACTTC. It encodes CASSKVPTGGKNIQYF.

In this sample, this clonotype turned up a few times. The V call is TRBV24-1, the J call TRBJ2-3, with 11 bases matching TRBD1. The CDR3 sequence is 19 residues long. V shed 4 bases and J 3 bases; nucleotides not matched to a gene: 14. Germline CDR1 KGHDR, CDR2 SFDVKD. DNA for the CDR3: TGTGCCACCAGTGACCGGACGACCGGGACAGGGGGTAGAACAGATACGCAGTATTTT. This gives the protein CATSDRTTGTGGRTDTQYF.

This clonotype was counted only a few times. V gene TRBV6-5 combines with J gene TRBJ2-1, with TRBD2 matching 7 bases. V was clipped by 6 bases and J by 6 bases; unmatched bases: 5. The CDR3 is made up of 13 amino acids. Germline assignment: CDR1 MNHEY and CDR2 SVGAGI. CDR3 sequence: CASRGERGNEQFF. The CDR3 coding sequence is TGTGCCAGCAGAGGGGAGCGGGGCAATGAGCAGTTCTTC.

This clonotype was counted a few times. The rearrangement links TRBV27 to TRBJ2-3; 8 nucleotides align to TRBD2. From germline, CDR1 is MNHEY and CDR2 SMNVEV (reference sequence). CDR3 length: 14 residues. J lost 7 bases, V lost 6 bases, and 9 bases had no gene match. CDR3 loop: CASSFSGALHTQYF. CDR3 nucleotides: TGTGCCAGCAGCTTTAGCGGGGCGCTCCATACGCAGTATTTT.

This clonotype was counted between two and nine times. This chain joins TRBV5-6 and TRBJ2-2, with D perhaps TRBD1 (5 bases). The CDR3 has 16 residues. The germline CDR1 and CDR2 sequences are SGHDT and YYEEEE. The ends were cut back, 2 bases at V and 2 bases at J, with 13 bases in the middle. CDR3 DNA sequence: TGTGCCAGCAGCTTTTACCCAGGGTTAAACACCGGGGAGCTGTTTTTT. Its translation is CASSFYPGLNTGELFF.

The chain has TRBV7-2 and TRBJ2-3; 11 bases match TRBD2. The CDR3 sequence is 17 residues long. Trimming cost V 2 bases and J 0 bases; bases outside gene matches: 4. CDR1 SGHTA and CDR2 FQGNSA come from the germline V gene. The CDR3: CASSLFSGGDSTDTQYF. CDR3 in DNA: TGTGCCAGCAGCTTATTTAGCGGGGGGGACAGCACAGATACGCAGTATTTT.

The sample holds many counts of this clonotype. This CDR3 is CSASQGPGQPQHF. In DNA, the CDR3 is TGCAGTGCTTCACAGGGTCCGGGCCAGCCCCAGCATTTT. The V and J genes are TRBV20-1 and TRBJ1-5; a weak D match, TRBD1 (6 bases). Germline CDR1 reads DFQATT; CDR2 reads SNEGSKA (reference sequence). The V and J ends lost 5 bases and 7 bases respectively, with 15 bases between them. The CDR3 totals 13 residues.

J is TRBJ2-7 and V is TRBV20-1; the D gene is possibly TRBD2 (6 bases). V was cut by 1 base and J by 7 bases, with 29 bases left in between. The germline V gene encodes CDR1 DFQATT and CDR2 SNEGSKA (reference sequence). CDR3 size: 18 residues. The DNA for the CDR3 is TGCAGTGCTAGAGGCCATCTATCTACAGTAGGGCGTGGGAGGGAGCAGTACTTC. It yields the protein CSARGHLSTVGRGREQYF.

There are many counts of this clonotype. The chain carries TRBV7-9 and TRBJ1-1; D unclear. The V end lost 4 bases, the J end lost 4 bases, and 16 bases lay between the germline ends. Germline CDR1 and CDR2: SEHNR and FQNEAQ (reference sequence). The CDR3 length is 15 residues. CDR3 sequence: CASSSPNGVTTEAFF. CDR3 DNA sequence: TGTGCCAGCAGCTCACCCAACGGGGTTACCACTGAAGCTTTCTTT.

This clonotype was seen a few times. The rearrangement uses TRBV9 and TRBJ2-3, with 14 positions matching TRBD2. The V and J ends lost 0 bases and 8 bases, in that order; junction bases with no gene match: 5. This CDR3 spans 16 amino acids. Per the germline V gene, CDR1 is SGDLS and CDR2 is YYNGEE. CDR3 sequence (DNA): TGTGCCAGCAGCGTAGGTCGACTAGCGGGGGGGCCTACGCAGTATTTT. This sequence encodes CASSVGRLAGGPTQYF.

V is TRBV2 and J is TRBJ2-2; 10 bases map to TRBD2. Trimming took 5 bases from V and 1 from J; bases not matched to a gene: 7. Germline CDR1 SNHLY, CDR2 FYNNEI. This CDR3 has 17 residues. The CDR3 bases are TGTGCCAGCAGTCAAGGGCTAGCGGGGGAGAACACCGGGGAGCTGTTTTTT. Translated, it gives CASSQGLAGENTGELFF.

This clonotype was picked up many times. CDR3 in amino acids: CASSVRVGAYNEQFF. For the CDR3, the DNA is TGCGCCAGCAGCGTCAGGGTGGGGGCCTACAATGAGCAGTTCTTC. This chain connects TRBV4-3 to TRBJ2-1; D may correspond to TRBD1 or TRBD2 (5 bases each). The germline V gene has CDR1 LGHNA and CDR2 YSLEER. This CDR3 contains 15 residues. V was trimmed by 5 bases and J by 2 bases, leaving 13 bases between them.

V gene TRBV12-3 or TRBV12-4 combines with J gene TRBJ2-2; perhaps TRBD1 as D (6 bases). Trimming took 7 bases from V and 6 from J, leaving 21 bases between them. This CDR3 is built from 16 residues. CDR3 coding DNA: TGTGCCAGCACTCCCGCCGGACAGACGCCCTCCGGGGAGCTGTTTTTT. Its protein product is CASTPAGQTPSGELFF.

CDR3 region: CASGLLTGIGEQYF. DNA of the CDR3: TGTGCTAGTGGCCTCCTTACAGGGATCGGGGAGCAGTACTTC. The V call is TRBV12-5, the J call TRBJ2-7; perhaps TRBD1 as D (6 bases). The CDR3 is 14 amino acids. From germline, CDR1 is LGHNT and CDR2 FRNRAP. V was clipped by 6 bases and J by 7 bases, with 19 bases between them.

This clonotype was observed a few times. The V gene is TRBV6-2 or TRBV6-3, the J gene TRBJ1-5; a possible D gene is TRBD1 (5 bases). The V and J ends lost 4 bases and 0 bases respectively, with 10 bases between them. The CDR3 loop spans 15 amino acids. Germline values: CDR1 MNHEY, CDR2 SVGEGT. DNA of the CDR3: TGTGCCAGCAGTTCGACAGCCTATAGCAATCAGCCCCAGCATTTT. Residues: CASSSTAYSNQPQHF.

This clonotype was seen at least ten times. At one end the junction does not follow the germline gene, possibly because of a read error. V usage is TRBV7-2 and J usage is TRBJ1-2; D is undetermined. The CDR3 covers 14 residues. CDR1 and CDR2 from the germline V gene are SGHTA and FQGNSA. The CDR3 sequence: CASSLDRGNYGYTF. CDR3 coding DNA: TGCGCCAGCAGCTTGGATCGGGGAAACTATGGCTACACCTTC.

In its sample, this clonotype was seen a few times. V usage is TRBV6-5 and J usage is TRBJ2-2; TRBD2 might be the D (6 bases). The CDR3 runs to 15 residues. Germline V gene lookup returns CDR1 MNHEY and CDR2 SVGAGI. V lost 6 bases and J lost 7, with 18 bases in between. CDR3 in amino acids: CASRPGSNVGGELFF. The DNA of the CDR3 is TGTGCCAGCAGGCCCGGGAGTAACGTCGGCGGGGAGCTGTTTTTT.

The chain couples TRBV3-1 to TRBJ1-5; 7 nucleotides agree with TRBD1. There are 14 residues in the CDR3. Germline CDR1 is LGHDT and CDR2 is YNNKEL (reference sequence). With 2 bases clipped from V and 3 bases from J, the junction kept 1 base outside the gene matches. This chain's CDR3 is CASSQQGDNQPQHF. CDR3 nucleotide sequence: TGTGCCAGCAGCCAACAGGGGGACAATCAGCCCCAGCATTTT.

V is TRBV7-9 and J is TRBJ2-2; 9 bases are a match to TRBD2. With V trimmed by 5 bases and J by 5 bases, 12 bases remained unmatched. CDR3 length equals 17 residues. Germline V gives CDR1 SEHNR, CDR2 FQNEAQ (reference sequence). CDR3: CASSPGGLAGRTGELFF. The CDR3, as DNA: TGTGCCAGCAGCCCAGGGGGGCTAGCGGGGAGAACCGGGGAGCTGTTTTTT. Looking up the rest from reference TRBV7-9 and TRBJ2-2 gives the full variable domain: DTGVSQNPRHKITKRGQNVTFRCDPISEHNRLYWYRQTLGQGPEFLTYFQNEAQLEKSRLLSDRFSAERPKGSFSTLEIQRTEQGDSAMYLCASSPGGLAGRTGELFFGEGSRLTVL.